This record covers a single TCR beta chain. The protocol was immunoSEQ multiplex PCR, while the TCRdb copy is restricted to in-frame clones and leaves out a portion. The sample contains 120,000 or so clones, 55% to 70% of which appear only once. There are 15 residues in the CDR3. V was shortened by 0 bases and J by 4 bases, with 12 bases between the two germline ends. Germline V gene data show CDR1 as MGHRA and CDR2 as YSYEKL. This specimen belongs to a study of blood T cell repertoires in COVID-19. V is TRBV4-1 and J is TRBJ2-5, with D possibly being TRBD1 (6 bases). This TCR derives from a woman in her 70s with acute or convalescent COVID-19. The sequencing sample was made of peripheral blood. DNA of the CDR3: TGCGCCAGCAGCCAAGATCGACAGGAGGTAGAGACCCAGTACTTC. This gives the protein CASSQDRQEVETQYF.